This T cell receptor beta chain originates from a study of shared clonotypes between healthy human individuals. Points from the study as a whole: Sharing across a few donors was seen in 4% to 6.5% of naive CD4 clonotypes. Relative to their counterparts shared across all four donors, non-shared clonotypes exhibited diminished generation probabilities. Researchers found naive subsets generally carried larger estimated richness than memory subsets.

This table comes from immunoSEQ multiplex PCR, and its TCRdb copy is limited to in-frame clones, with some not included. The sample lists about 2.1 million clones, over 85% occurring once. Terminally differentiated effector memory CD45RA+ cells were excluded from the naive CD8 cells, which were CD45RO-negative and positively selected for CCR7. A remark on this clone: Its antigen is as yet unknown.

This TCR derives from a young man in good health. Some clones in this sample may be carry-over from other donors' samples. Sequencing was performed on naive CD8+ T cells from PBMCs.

Here the CDR3 reads CASSGTDRIGEKLFF. CDR3 DNA sequence: TGTGCCAGCAGCGGGACAGACAGGATCGGAGAAAAACTGTTTTTT. The V call is TRBV9, the J call TRBJ1-4, with a weak D call TRBD1 (6 bases). Germline V gene sequence: CDR1 SGDLS, CDR2 YYNGEE. The length of the CDR3 is 15 residues. V lost 3 bases and J lost 8, with 17 bases in between.